This paragraph reports one T cell receptor (beta chain). Its antigen is undetermined. 60 Vbeta and 13 Jbeta primers were used in PCR. The protocol was immunoSEQ multiplex PCR, while the TCRdb copy is restricted to in-frame clones and leaves out a portion. Of about 180,000 clones in the sample, around 82% are singletons; the top ten hold less than 2.5%. The sample originates from a study of cytomegalovirus exposure and HLA in healthy donors. The study's findings and limits: Differences between HLA loci emerged in a later analysis of TCR association rates, with DRB1 most and HLA-C fewest.

Trimming removed 3 bases from V and 8 bases from J, with 17 bases in between. The CDR3 runs to 15 residues. Germline V lookup: CDR1 MGHRA, CDR2 YSYEKL. The clonotype was recovered from a woman aged 25 to 39 in good health and CMV-seropositive. This chain uses TRBV4-1 with TRBJ2-1; no firm D call. Sequencing was performed on PBMCs. CDR3 residues: CASSHNGEVRYEQFF. The CDR3 DNA reads as TGCGCCAGCAGCCACAACGGAGAGGTGCGATATGAGCAGTTCTTC.